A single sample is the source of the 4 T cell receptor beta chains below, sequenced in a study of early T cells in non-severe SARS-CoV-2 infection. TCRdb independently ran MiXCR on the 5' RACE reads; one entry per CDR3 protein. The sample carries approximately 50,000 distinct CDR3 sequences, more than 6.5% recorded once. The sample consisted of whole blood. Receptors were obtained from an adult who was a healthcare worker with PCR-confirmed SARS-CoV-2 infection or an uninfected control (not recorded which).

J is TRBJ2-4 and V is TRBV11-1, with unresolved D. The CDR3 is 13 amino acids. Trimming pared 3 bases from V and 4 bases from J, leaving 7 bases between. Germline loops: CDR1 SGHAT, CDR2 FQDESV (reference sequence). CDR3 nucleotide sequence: TGTGCCAGCAGCTTTATTGGAAAAAACATTCAGTACTTC. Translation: CASSFIGKNIQYF.

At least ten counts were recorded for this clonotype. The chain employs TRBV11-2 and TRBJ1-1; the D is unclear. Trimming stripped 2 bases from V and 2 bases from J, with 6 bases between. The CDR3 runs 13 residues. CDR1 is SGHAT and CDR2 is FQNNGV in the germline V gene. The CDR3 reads CASSLSANTEAFF. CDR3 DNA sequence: TGTGCCAGCAGCTTAAGTGCCAACACTGAAGCTTTCTTT. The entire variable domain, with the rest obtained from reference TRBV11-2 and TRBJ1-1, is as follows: EAGVAQSPRYKIIEKRQSVAFWCNPISGHATLYWYQQILGQGPKLLIQFQNNGVVDDSQLPKDRFSAERLKGVDSTLKIQPAKLEDSAVYLCASSLSANTEAFFGQGTRLTVV.

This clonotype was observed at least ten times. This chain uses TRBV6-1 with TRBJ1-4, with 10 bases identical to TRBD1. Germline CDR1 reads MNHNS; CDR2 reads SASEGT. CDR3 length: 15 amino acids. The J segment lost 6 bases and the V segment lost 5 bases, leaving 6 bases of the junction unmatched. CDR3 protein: CASSWPGQGYEKLFF. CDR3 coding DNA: TGTGCCAGCAGTTGGCCGGGACAGGGGTATGAAAAACTGTTTTTT.

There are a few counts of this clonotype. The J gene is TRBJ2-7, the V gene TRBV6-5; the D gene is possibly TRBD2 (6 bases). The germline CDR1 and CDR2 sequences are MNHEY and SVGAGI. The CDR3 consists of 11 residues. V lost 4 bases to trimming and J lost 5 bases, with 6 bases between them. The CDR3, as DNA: TGTGCCAGCAGTTGGGGGGACGAGCAGTACTTC. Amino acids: CASSWGDEQYF.